The rows below give T cell receptor beta chains drawn from one sample of a study of cytomegalovirus exposure and HLA in healthy donors. Libraries were prepared by immunoSEQ multiplex PCR; TCRdb keeps only in-frame clonotypes and omits some of them. The sample has some 170,000 clones; more than 60% are singletons. The sequencing sample was made of PBMCs. These receptors were obtained from a human donor in good health. The CDR3 runs from the conserved cysteine through the conserved F or W. D genes are given only for firm matches. Expanded clones are given a class, and other clones once, few, many or no size at all.

>TRBJ1-1|.|13|.|TRBV27
TGTGCCAGCAAGGAGGTAGCGAACACTGAAGCTTTCTTT
CASKEVANTEAFF
>TRBJ1-1|TRBD1|15|.|TRBV5-1
TGCGCCAGCAGTGACAAACAGGGGTTTAACACTGAAGCTTTCTTT
CASSDKQGFNTEAFF
>TRBJ2-7|TRBD1|15|.|TRBV6-6
TGTGCCAGCAGTTACCCCCGGGACAGGGTAGACGAGCAGTACTTC
CASSYPRDRVDEQYF
>TRBJ1-1|TRBD1|17|.|TRBV28
TGTGCCAGCAGTAACCGGGACAGGGGCCCCTGGGGGACTGAAGCTTTCTTT
CASSNRDRGPWGTEAFF
>TRBJ2-2|TRBD2|16|few|TRBV5-4
TGTGCCAGCAGAGAGATGGCAGCGGGGGTCACCGGGGAGCTGTTTTTT
CASREMAAGVTGELFF
>TRBJ2-7|TRBD2|14|.|TRBV5-5
TGTGCCAGTAGCCTAACTAGCGGGTCCGACGAGCAGTACTTC
CASSLTSGSDEQYF
>TRBJ1-1|TRBD1|17|.|TRBV19
TGTGCCAGTAGTATATCCCCGGGACAGGGGGCCGACACTGAAGCTTTCTTT
CASSISPGQGADTEAFF
>TRBJ1-5|TRBD1|14|.|TRBV15
TGTGCCACAACGGGACAGGGGTTCAATCAGCCCCAGCATTTT
CATTGQGFNQPQHF
>TRBJ1-1|.|13|few|TRBV6-5
TGTGCCAGCAGTTACGCAGGGGTCGCTGAAGCTTTCTTT
CASSYAGVAEAFF
>TRBJ2-7|TRBD1|14|.|TRBV5-1
TGCGCCAGCAGCTCCGGGACAGGGTCCTACGAGCAGTACTTC
CASSSGTGSYEQYF
>TRBJ1-1|.|14|once|TRBV9
TGTGCCAGCAGCCCCCCTAGGGGTCCCACTGAAGCTTTCTTT
CASSPPRGPTEAFF
>TRBJ2-1|.|13|few|TRBV6-1
TGTGCCAGCAGTGAAGCCAGATTCAATGAGCAGTTCTTC
CASSEARFNEQFF
>TRBJ2-1|TRBD2|17|.|TRBV27
TGTGCCAGCAGTTTATATGCTAGCGGGGGGGTCTACAATGAGCAGTTCTTC
CASSLYASGGVYNEQFF
>TRBJ2-1|TRBD2|14|.|TRBV19
TGTGCCAGTAAGAGGGCTAGCGGGGGAAATGAGCAGTTCTTC
CASKRASGGNEQFF
>TRBJ2-5|TRBD1|18|.|TRBV23-1
TGCGCCAGCAGTCAATCCCCACCTACACACAGGGGGCGAGAGACCCAGTACTTC
CASSQSPPTHRGRETQYF
>TRBJ1-4|.|15|.|TRBV7-2
TGTGCCAGCAGCTTAGTAAGCTCTTTTAATGAAAAACTGTTTTTT
CASSLVSSFNEKLFF
>TRBJ2-1|.|15|.|TRBV7-3
TGTGCCAGCAGCTTAAGCGGGTCTTCCTACAATGAGCAGTTCTTC
CASSLSGSSYNEQFF
>TRBJ1-2|.|14|.|TRBV9
TGTGCCAGCAGCGTAGAAGGGGTTGGCGATGGCTACACCTTC
CASSVEGVGDGYTF
>TRBJ1-1|.|14|once|TRBV29-1
TGCAGCGTTTTCTCACAGGGTGGGAACACTGAAGCTTTCTTT
CSVFSQGGNTEAFF
>TRBJ2-7|.|14|.|TRBV4-1
TGCGCCAGCAGCCAAGGGACACCAGGTTACGAGCAGTACTTC
CASSQGTPGYEQYF
>TRBJ1-1|.|14|.|TRBV5-1
TGCGCCAGCAGCTTGGTCGGTCTGAACACTGAAGCTTTCTTT
CASSLVGLNTEAFF
>TRBJ2-1|.|14|.|TRBV29-1
TGCAGCGTTGAATCGGGGTTCTCCTACAATGAGCAGTTCTTC
CSVESGFSYNEQFF
>TRBJ2-7|.|15|.|TRBV19
TGTGCCACTAGGGCCGAACGGGGAAGGCGGTACGAGCAGTACTTC
CATRAERGRRYEQYF
>TRBJ1-1|.|17|.|TRBV5-1
TGCGCCAGCGGTAGCGGGGGGGTCTACAAGAGGAACACTGAAGCTTTCTTT
CASGSGGVYKRNTEAFF
>TRBJ1-1|.|13|.|TRBV7-3
TGTGCCAGCAGTGTAAGGTGGGGCCATGAAGCTTTCTTT
CASSVRWGHEAFF
>TRBJ2-4|TRBD2|14|.|TRBV5-1
TGCGCCAGCAGCTCCGGGGGGGACCATGACATTCAGTACTTC
CASSSGGDHDIQYF
>TRBJ2-3|.|14|.|TRBV7-2
TGTGCCAGCAGACGCCCAGAAAGCACAGATACGCAGTATTTT
CASRRPESTDTQYF
>TRBJ1-5|TRBD1|14|.|TRBV29-1
TGCAGCGCACGGACAGGGGGCGAAAATCAGCCCCAGCATTTT
CSARTGGENQPQHF
>TRBJ2-1|.|14|.|TRBV6-5
TGTGCCAGCAGTTACTCGCGGAGGACGAGTGAGCAGTTCTTC
CASSYSRRTSEQFF
>TRBJ2-3|TRBD1|15|.|TRBV4-1
TGCGCCAGCAGCCAAGAGGACAGGGAGGCAGATACGCAGTATTTT
CASSQEDREADTQYF
>TRBJ2-5|.|15|.|TRBV2
TGTGCCAGCAGAACGACTAGTCCCTATTCAAAGACCCAGTACTTC
CASRTTSPYSKTQYF
>TRBJ1-2|.|13|.|TRBV7-2
TGTGCCAGCAGCTCCCGGACCGGGGGAGGCTACACCTTC
CASSSRTGGGYTF
>TRBJ1-2|TRBD1|13|.|TRBV2
TGTGCCAGCGCGGACAGGCGAGTCTATGGCTACACCTTC
CASADRRVYGYTF
>TRBJ2-5|TRBD2|13|.|TRBV7-8
TGTGCCAGCAGCTTACCGCCCAGCGGGGGGCTTTACTTC
CASSLPPSGGLYF
>TRBJ2-4|TRBD1|18|once|TRBV9
TGTGCCAGCAGCGTAGAAGGGGGACAGGGCACCGCCAAAAACATTCAGTACTTC
CASSVEGGQGTAKNIQYF
>TRBJ1-1|.|14|.|TRBV7-9
TGTGCCAGCAGCTTAGTTTCAGGGGTGGGTGAAGCTTTCTTT
CASSLVSGVGEAFF
>TRBJ1-1|TRBD1|11|.|TRBV11-2
TGTGCCAGCACCGCAGGGGGGGAAGCTTTCTTT
CASTAGGEAFF
>TRBJ2-7|TRBD1|15|.|TRBV13
TGTGCCAGCAGCTTAGGGGGACAGGGGATTTACGAGCAGTACTTC
CASSLGGQGIYEQYF
>TRBJ2-3|.|16|.|TRBV19
TGTGCCAGTAGTATGGGACTACAGGGTACCACAGATACGCAGTATTTT
CASSMGLQGTTDTQYF
>TRBJ2-1|TRBD2|18|.|TRBV15
TGTGCCACCAGCAGAGATATTTCTGGGGCGGGGGGGGCCAATGAGCAGTTCTTC
CATSRDISGAGGANEQFF
>TRBJ1-2|.|16|few|TRBV9
TGTGCCAGCAGCCCACTAGCGGGGGCACCAAACTATGGCTACACCTTC
CASSPLAGAPNYGYTF
>TRBJ1-2|.|14|.|TRBV7-3
TGTGCCAGCAGCTTGGAGAGTGCCGACTATGGCTACACCTTC
CASSLESADYGYTF
>TRBJ1-2|TRBD1|15|.|TRBV18
TGTGCCAGCTCACCCTCGACAGGGATTGTCAATGGCTACACCTTC
CASSPSTGIVNGYTF
>TRBJ1-2|.|13|.|TRBV6-5
TGTGCCAGCAGTTACTCGCCCGGGGATGGCTACACCTTC
CASSYSPGDGYTF
>TRBJ1-2|.|11|.|TRBV29-1
TGCAGTGCAGGGTCTAACTATGGCTACACCTTC
CSAGSNYGYTF
>TRBJ2-3|TRBD1|14|.|TRBV4-1
TGCGCCAGCAGCTATCAGGGGGGCACAGATACGCAGTATTTT
CASSYQGGTDTQYF